This TCR beta chain was profiled in a study of T cell repertoires in cytomegalovirus infection. This clonotype was seen repeatedly, ten times or more. Its specificity is unknown. TCRdb reanalysed the reads using MiXCR and keeps one entry per CDR3 protein. The table shows about 300,000 distinct CDR3 sequences, with about 9.2% occurring only once. The CDR3 covers 12 residues. Germline assignment: CDR1 SGHTA and CDR2 FQGNSA. Trimming removed 2 bases from V and 1 base from J, with 2 bases in between. Study-wide findings and caveats: Frequencies of public TCR beta families were cumulated, and this identified carriers of CMV plus the relevant HLA.

Sequenced: PBMCs. This receptor was taken from a human donor in good health (CMV status not recorded). Some clones in this sample may be carry-over from other donors' samples. The J gene is TRBJ1-1, the V gene TRBV7-2, with D unresolved. The CDR3 bases are TGTGCCAGCAGCTTACAGAACACTGAAGCTTTCTTT. Amino acids: CASSLQNTEAFF.